The T cell receptor (beta chain) described here comes from a study of blood T cell repertoires in COVID-19. Study as a whole: PBMCs, B-cell-depleted T cells, or T cells provided the cDNA or gDNA that made up the material.

As handled by the study authors: Quantification of nucleated cells was approximated via reference gene primer amplification. TCRdb's copy holds only in-frame clones and misses some; the assay was immunoSEQ multiplex PCR. That table supplies the V and J calls and clone size; D and trimming were determined from the DNA. The sample lists a few hundred thousand clones, more than 75% occurring once. The germline CDR1 and CDR2 sequences are LGHNA and YNFKEQ. The V and J ends lost 1 base and 9 bases respectively, with 22 bases between them. This CDR3 has 17 amino acids. Individuals drawn from approximately 22 US areas were about 18 to 95 years old. Participants' reported clinical history set cohort assignment.

Sequences were obtained from PBMCs or T cells enriched from blood (not recorded which). The gene calls are TRBV4-2 and TRBJ2-1; tentative D call: TRBD2 (7 bases). This TCR came from a woman between 25 and 40 years old who had recovered from COVID-19. The chain's CDR3 is CASSQVVGRGPEGEQFF. The CDR3 DNA reads as TGTGCCAGCAGCCAAGTGGTCGGGCGGGGGCCAGAGGGTGAGCAGTTCTTC.